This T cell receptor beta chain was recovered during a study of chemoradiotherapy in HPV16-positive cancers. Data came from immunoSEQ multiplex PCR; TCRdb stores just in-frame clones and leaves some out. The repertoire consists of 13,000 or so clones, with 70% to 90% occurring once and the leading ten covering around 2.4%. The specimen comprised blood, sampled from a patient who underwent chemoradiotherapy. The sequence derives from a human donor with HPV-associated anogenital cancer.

Written as DNA, the CDR3 is TGTGCCAGCGGGACAGGGGCCCGGGGTAATGAAAAACTGTTTTTT. Translation gives CASGTGARGNEKLFF. The chain links TRBV13 to TRBJ1-4; 10 bases line up with TRBD1. After removal of 8 bases from V and 4 bases from J, the junction contained 7 bases not matched to a gene. CDR1 PRHDT and CDR2 FYEKMQ come from the germline V gene (reference sequence). The CDR3 is 15 residues long.